This T cell receptor beta chain appears in the sequencing data of a study of shared clonotypes between healthy human individuals (TCRdb year 2020). Turning to the overall study: The cohort included a few men and a couple of women between 18 and 49 years of age. For each donor, CD4 naive and CD4 memory were each given three plates, CD8 naive was given two plates, and CD8 memory was given one plate. To estimate repertoire size and how much clonotypes are shared between individuals, the study performed deep sequencing of blood TCR repertoires from roughly five healthy adults. Libraries were prepared and TCR repertoires were sequenced by different laboratories using diverse techniques, in order to increase sequencing depth and limit assay-specific biases. Each donor's leukapheresis produced roughly between about 0.8 and 10 billion PBMCs.

The donors were healthy, HIV-negative adults who had no recently reported acute infections or vaccinations. Every donor was a Caucasian adult living in Nashville, Tennessee, USA. CD4+ T cells were enriched through magnetic negative selection, after which naive cells were positively selected on CD45RA and the remaining negative fraction served as the memory subset. Blood was collected by leukapheresis, and PBMCs were isolated by Ficoll-Histopaque density gradient centrifugation and then cryopreserved in liquid nitrogen vapor phase. Purity and quantity of every magnetically sorted T cell population were checked by analytical flow cytometry. Each sorted fraction had its genomic DNA isolated and then quantified by UV absorbance on a Nanodrop 2000c. What the research found in general, with its limitations: About 5% of naive CD4, around 4% of naive CD8, around 2.3% of memory CD4, and roughly 0.4% of memory CD8 clonotypes were shared across several donors. Naive subsets generally had larger estimated clonotype richness than memory subsets. Because the study included only a small number of donors, the genetic and exposure-history diversity represented was limited. Pairwise subsampling led to the expectation that sequencing depth would affect the degree of clonotype sharing among donors. Only blood was sampled, and tissue TCR repertoires likely differ from those in blood. Even with the large sequencing depth, rarefaction of the sorted-subset datasets indicated that sequencing was incomplete. Compared with non-shared clonotypes, the clonotypes found in all four sorted-subset donors had higher generation probabilities.

As for this clone: Its binding antigen is unknown. No qualities accompany the bases; no much larger clone lies one base away.

Using the deep immunoSEQ assay, TCR CDR3 regions were amplified from genomic DNA by multiplex PCR. Genomic DNA extracted from each cell subset was distributed evenly over all wells of several immunoSEQ 96-well plates, and each plate served as one replicate. Each replicate PCR for sorted subsets received around 210 ng genomic DNA, equal to about 30,000 T cell genomes. Purified libraries were quantified with a Qubit 3.0 fluorometer, sized on a Bioanalyzer 2100, and re-quantified with the KAPA Library Quantification kit. A separate single-read 150-cycle Illumina NextSeq 550 flow cell was used to sequence each immunoSEQ 96-well plate. In the authors' own workflow: The immunoSEQ output contained only junctional sequences without quality scores, so filtering could not match that applied to full-length reads. To assign V/J genes and CDR3, sequences were annotated using PyIR, a Python wrapper for IgBLAST v1.9, with IMGT germline references. Reads with weak V/J assignments (E-value above 1e-6), missing CDR3, stop codons, out-of-frame junctions, or ambiguous translated residues were removed. V3J clonotypes were defined as sequences sharing an identical inferred V gene, J gene, and CDR3 amino acid sequence. The percentage overlap between two repertoires was calculated by dividing the number of shared unique clonotypes by the size of the smaller repertoire. Three approaches were used to assess repertoire richness: RTK rarefaction, the Chao1 estimator, and Recon v2.1 estimates of unobserved clonotypes. For all TCRbeta clonotypes obtained by the gDNA method from a few donors, generation probabilities were computed with OLGA. TCRdb's version of the immuneACCESS table is confined to in-frame rearrangements and falls short of the full clone set. An unresolved V gene accounts for under half of the shortfall where checked; the remainder is of unknown origin. The V and J calls and the clone size are those of that table, but D and trimming were determined from the DNA. The sample table lists over 1.4 million clones, 96% of them with a count of one. The ten top clones hold 1% to 1.5% of the sample.

This sequence was found in a man aged 25 to 40 in good health. Sequenced sample: naive CD4+ T cells sorted from blood. What the cell subset or site label conveys for this sample: CD45RA+ positively selected.

The bases are TGTGCCAGCAGCCAAGACCCTACCCGCACAGATACGCAGTATTTT. Translated, it gives CASSQDPTRTDTQYF. The chain links TRBV14 with TRBJ2-3, with no reliable assignment of the D segment. The CDR3, cysteine through phenylalanine, is 15 amino acids long. Only the CDR3 region is kept as DNA, spanning 45 bases read in frame from base 1. V and J lose 0 bases and 1 base, and a span of 8 bases separates them. Taken from the germline V gene, the CDR1 and CDR2 loops are SGHDN and FVKESK.